Listed here are 30 T cell receptor beta chains from one sample, sequenced in a study of T cell repertoires in cytomegalovirus infection. Using its own MiXCR run on the reads, TCRdb lists one record per CDR3 protein. The sample records 700,000 to 950,000 distinct CDR3 sequences, less than 35% being singletons. No antigen is known for these receptors. Sample: cultured CD8+ T cells from PBMCs, taken from culture after CMV antigen stimulation. The receptor source for this set is a human donor in good health (CMV status not recorded). Some clones in this sample may be carry-over from other donors' samples.

This clonotype was counted ten times or more. The V and J genes are TRBV7-2 and TRBJ1-1; no clear D gene. Germline loops: CDR1 SGHTA, CDR2 FQGNSA. Trimming took 2 bases from V and 3 from J, leaving 19 bases between them. The length of the CDR3 is 17 residues. The CDR3 coding sequence is TGTGCCAGCAGCTTAATACCCAAACCCCAAGGGTACACTGAAGCTTTCTTT. Translation: CASSLIPKPQGYTEAFF. Using reference TRBV7-2 and TRBJ1-1 for the parts outside the CDR3, the full variable domain is GAGVSQSPSNKVTEKGKDVELRCDPISGHTALYWYRQSLGQGLEFLIYFQGNSAPDKSGLPSDRFSAERTGGSVSTLTIQRTQQEDSAVYLCASSLIPKPQGYTEAFFGQGTRLTVV.

This clonotype was counted between two and nine times. The chain uses TRBV11-2 and TRBJ2-3; TRBD2 agrees at 10 bases. V lost 3 bases and J lost 9; bases outside the gene matches: 18. The CDR3 totals 18 residues. Germline-derived CDR1 and CDR2 are SGHAT and FQNNGV. The CDR3: CASSFGRSILAGSFTQYF. CDR3 nucleotides: TGTGCCAGCAGCTTCGGGCGGAGCATACTAGCGGGGTCGTTCACGCAGTATTTT.

This clonotype has a count of ten or more. This chain joins TRBV28 and TRBJ2-1; the D is unclear. Deletions cut 3 bases from V and 8 bases from J, with 14 bases between. The CDR3 runs 14 residues. The V gene's germline CDR1 is MDHEN and CDR2 SYDVKM. The CDR3 spells CASSFNIPGDEQFF. CDR3 nucleotides: TGTGCCAGCAGTTTCAATATCCCCGGCGATGAGCAGTTCTTC.

The CDR3 loop reads CASSFQGAEQPQHF. For the CDR3, the DNA is TGTGCCAGCAGTTTCCAGGGGGCGGAACAGCCCCAGCATTTT. The J gene is TRBJ1-5, the V gene TRBV27; 8 bases line up with TRBD1. Losses at the gene ends were 3 bases for V and 7 bases for J; bases not matched to a gene: 5. CDR1 is MNHEY, CDR2 SMNVEV, per germline (reference sequence). The length of the CDR3 is 14 residues.

This clonotype was counted only a few times. The rearrangement joins TRBV27 to TRBJ1-1; maybe TRBD1 (6 bases). Trimming stripped 7 bases from V and 4 bases from J, with 13 bases between. The germline V gene has CDR1 MNHEY and CDR2 SMNVEV (reference sequence). This CDR3 contains 13 residues. CDR3 bases: TGTGCCAGCACCGCCGGAGGGGGCACTGAAGCTTTCTTT. It encodes CASTAGGGTEAFF.

This clonotype was counted at least ten times. The chain carries TRBV12-3 or TRBV12-4 and TRBJ2-7, with 7 bases aligning to TRBD1. This CDR3 is 13 amino acids long. The V and J ends lost 5 bases and 5 bases, in that order; junction bases with no gene match: 6. The CDR3 region is CASSPGTANEQYV. The CDR3 coding sequence is TGTGCCAGCAGTCCCGGGACAGCCAACGAGCAGTACGTC.

The chain recombines TRBV6-2 or TRBV6-3 with TRBJ1-5; a weak D match, TRBD1 (5 bases). The CDR3 contains 20 residues. The V gene lost 0 bases and the J gene lost 0 bases, with 21 bases spanning the gap. The germline V gene encodes CDR1 MNHEY and CDR2 SVGEGT. Here the CDR3 DNA reads TGTGCCAGCAGTTACTCGACGGTATTCGGGGCCGTTGATAGCAATCAGCCCCAGCATTTT. Translated: CASSYSTVFGAVDSNQPQHF.

This clonotype was picked up many times. The rearrangement uses TRBV12-3 or TRBV12-4 and TRBJ1-4; TRBD1 is a possible D gene (5 bases). This CDR3 is built from 14 residues. Trimming shortened V by 7 bases and J by 8 bases, and 17 bases separated the two germline ends. The CDR3 DNA is TGTGCCAGCACCCGCAAGTGGGGGGACGAAAAACTGTTTTTT. Its protein product is CASTRKWGDEKLFF.

This clonotype occurred a few times. The V and J genes are TRBV4-1 and TRBJ2-7, with D possibly TRBD1 on 6 matching bases. Trimming took 0 bases from V and 4 from J, leaving 19 bases between them. Germline V gene lookup returns CDR1 MGHRA and CDR2 YSYEKL. The CDR3 covers 17 residues. CDR3 loop: CASSQDRTEALGYEQYF. The CDR3 nucleotides read TGCGCCAGCAGCCAAGACCGGACAGAAGCCCTTGGGTACGAGCAGTACTTC.

About this clonotype itself: Lacking the conserved final phenylalanine or tryptophan, this CDR3 likely reflects a read error. The V and J genes are TRBV6-1 and TRBJ2-7; 7 bases map to TRBD2. Germline values: CDR1 MNHNS, CDR2 SASEGT. This CDR3 contains 16 residues. The V and J ends lost 0 bases and 0 bases, in that order; junction bases with no gene match: 5. CDR3 in amino acids: CASSEAGRDLSYEQYA. In DNA, the CDR3 is TGTGCCAGCAGTGAAGCGGGGAGGGACCTCTCCTACGAGCAGTACGCC.

Only a few counts were recorded for this clonotype. The genes are TRBV27 and TRBJ2-7; TRBD2 matches 8 bases. V was pared by 5 bases and J by 3 bases, with 6 bases of the junction left unmatched. Germline CDR1 is MNHEY and CDR2 is SMNVEV (reference sequence). This CDR3 contains 14 residues. The CDR3 here is CASSVSGGGYEQYF. DNA of the CDR3: TGTGCCAGCAGTGTGAGCGGGGGCGGCTACGAGCAGTACTTC.

The chain recombines TRBV27 with TRBJ2-7, with TRBD1 matching 7 bases. V shed 0 bases and J 4 bases; nucleotides not matched to a gene: 9. CDR1 and CDR2 (germline): MNHEY, SMNVEV (reference sequence). The CDR3 is 16 residues long. CDR3 residues: CASSLSTGASRYEQYF. The DNA of the CDR3 is TGTGCCAGCAGTTTATCAACAGGGGCAAGCCGGTACGAGCAGTACTTC.

This sequence joins TRBV9 and TRBJ1-3; 8 positions agree with TRBD1. The CDR3 runs 20 residues. The germline V gene has CDR1 SGDLS and CDR2 YYNGEE. V lost 3 bases and J lost 0; bases outside the gene matches: 17. CDR3 in DNA: TGTGCCAGCAGCGGATGGGACAGGACATCCCGTTTGAACTCTGGAAACACCATATATTTT. Residues: CASSGWDRTSRLNSGNTIYF.

This clonotype was seen a few times. V gene TRBV7-6 combines with J gene TRBJ2-1, with 7 bases identical to TRBD2. Looked up from germline, CDR1 is SGHVS and CDR2 is FNYEAQ. Germline trimming cut 3 bases from V and 8 bases from J; bases unmatched to any gene: 10. This CDR3 contains 15 residues. The CDR3 nucleotides read TGTGCCAGCAGCTTTGAAGCGGGGAGTTTCTATGAGCAGTTCTTC. Amino acids: CASSFEAGSFYEQFF.

This chain uses TRBV27 with TRBJ2-6; D is uncertain. In germline, CDR1 is MNHEY, CDR2 SMNVEV (reference sequence). Deletions cut 3 bases from V and 3 bases from J, with 15 bases between. The CDR3 extends over 17 amino acids. The CDR3 loop reads CASSLGPYLRGANVLTF. CDR3 nucleotides: TGTGCCAGCAGTTTGGGTCCTTACCTACGTGGGGCCAACGTCCTGACTTTC.

This clonotype was recorded many times. The chain couples TRBV19 to TRBJ2-1; 9 nucleotides line up with TRBD1. The germline CDR1 and CDR2 sequences are LNHDA and SQIVND (reference sequence). The CDR3 is 13 residues long. V lost 6 bases, J lost 8 bases, and 5 bases stayed unmatched. For the CDR3, the DNA is TGTGCCAGTAGGGGACAGGGTCAGCATGAGCAGTTCTTC. Translation: CASRGQGQHEQFF.

This clonotype was detected only a few times. This rearrangement joins TRBV14 to TRBJ2-7, with TRBD2 matching over 7 bases. Trimming removed 4 bases from V and 0 bases from J; junction bases left unmatched: 15. Germline V lookup: CDR1 SGHDN, CDR2 FVKESK. This CDR3 spans 18 amino acids. The CDR3 DNA sequence: TGTGCCAGCAGCCGGCAAAGACCTCGGCGGGGGAGCTCCTACGAGCAGTACGTC. The encoded protein is CASSRQRPRRGSSYEQYV.

This clonotype was counted only a few times. V usage is TRBV6-1 and J usage is TRBJ2-1; D not resolved. There are 14 residues in the CDR3. Germline V lookup: CDR1 MNHNS, CDR2 SASEGT. V was cut by 5 bases and J by 4 bases, with 12 bases left in between. In nucleotides, the CDR3 is TGTGCCAGCAGTCCCCTCGACGGATACAATGAGCAGTTCTTC. Residues: CASSPLDGYNEQFF.

This clonotype showed up just a few times. In DNA form, the CDR3 reads TGTGCCAGTCGCGAAACAGGGAACTATGGCTACACCTTC. Residues: CASRETGNYGYTF. This chain links TRBV19 with TRBJ1-2; a possible D gene is TRBD1 (6 bases). CDR1 is LNHDA, CDR2 SQIVND, per germline (reference sequence). V was trimmed by 8 bases and J by 2 bases, leaving 12 bases between them. The CDR3 totals 13 residues.

This clonotype appeared a few times. The chain is built from TRBV6-1 and TRBJ2-1; D ambiguous. The V gene lost 5 bases and the J gene lost 6 bases, with 14 bases spanning the gap. From germline, CDR1 is MNHNS and CDR2 SASEGT. This CDR3 has 14 residues. The CDR3 loop is CASSSLSDPNEQFF. The CDR3 bases are TGTGCCAGCAGTTCGTTATCCGATCCCAATGAGCAGTTCTTC.

The chain has TRBV5-4 and TRBJ1-1, with TRBD1 as a possible D gene (6 bases). Deletions cut 9 bases from V and 5 bases from J, with 11 bases between. CDR1 is SGHNT, CDR2 YYREEE, per germline (reference sequence). The CDR3 is 11 amino acids. CDR3 DNA sequence: TGTGCCACCACAGGGAGAACTGAAGCTTTCTTT. This translates into CATTGRTEAFF.

This clonotype was detected only a few times. CDR3 coding DNA: TGTGCCAGCAGTGAAGGCGGGGGTGGGGGGACTGAAGCTTTCTTT. Protein: CASSEGGGGGTEAFF. This sequence joins TRBV6-1 and TRBJ1-1, with D possibly TRBD1 on 5 matching bases. The CDR3 is 15 amino acids. The germline CDR1 and CDR2 sequences are MNHNS and SASEGT. The V end lost 1 base, the J end lost 5 bases, and 14 bases lay between the germline ends.

The V call is TRBV2, the J call TRBJ1-1, with 12 bases lining up with TRBD1. Germline V lookup: CDR1 SNHLY, CDR2 FYNNEI. The CDR3 runs to 16 residues. The V and J ends lost 10 bases and 0 bases, in that order; junction bases with no gene match: 9. The CDR3 DNA reads as TGTGCCACCTTAACCGGGACAGGGGGCATGAACACTGAAGCTTTCTTT. This translates into CATLTGTGGMNTEAFF.

This clonotype has a count of ten or more. The V call is TRBV7-2, the J call TRBJ1-2; 8 positions agree with TRBD1. V was clipped by 4 bases and J by 7 bases; unmatched bases: 11. CDR3 length: 15 amino acids. The V gene's germline CDR1 is SGHTA and CDR2 FQGNSA. The CDR3 protein is CASSYSRQGAVGYTF. CDR3 DNA sequence: TGTGCCAGCAGCTATTCGCGCCAGGGGGCGGTTGGCTACACCTTC.

The rearrangement uses TRBV18 and TRBJ1-1, with 7 positions matching TRBD1. Germline trimming cut 2 bases from V and 0 bases from J; bases unmatched to any gene: 3. Germline CDR1 KGHSH, CDR2 LQKENI. This CDR3 is built from 15 residues. The CDR3 is CASSPEGTVNTEAFF. The CDR3 region has the DNA TGTGCCAGCTCACCAGAAGGGACAGTGAACACTGAAGCTTTCTTT.

This clonotype has only a few counts. This chain connects TRBV19 to TRBJ1-5; weak D call: TRBD1 (6 bases). The CDR3 length is 15 residues. Germline-derived CDR1 and CDR2 are LNHDA and SQIVND (reference sequence). The ends were cut back, 6 bases at V and 2 bases at J, with 14 bases in the middle. CDR3 sequence: CASRTRGSGNQPQHF. The CDR3 DNA sequence: TGTGCCAGTAGGACCAGGGGTTCGGGCAATCAGCCCCAGCATTTT.

To note about this clonotype: A clone one base away is much larger, so this may be a read error. The V call is TRBV5-4, the J call TRBJ2-1; D unresolved. The CDR3 has 11 residues. Trimming cost V 1 base and J 8 bases, with 4 bases left between them. Germline CDR1 reads SGHNT; CDR2 reads YYREEE (reference sequence). The CDR3 sequence: CASSLMDEQFF. The DNA for the CDR3 is TGTGCCAGCAGCTTGATGGATGAGCAGTTCTTC.

This clonotype was detected only a few times. V gene TRBV11-2 combines with J gene TRBJ2-1; the match to TRBD1 covers 9 bases. CDR1 and CDR2 (germline): SGHAT, FQNNGV. V gave up 1 base and J gave up 7 bases; unmatched junction bases: 8. CDR3 length equals 16 residues. Written as DNA, the CDR3 is TGTGCCAGCAGCTTAGGATTTGGGACAGGGAGGAATGAGCAGTTCTTC. It specifies CASSLGFGTGRNEQFF.

This chain links TRBV12-3 or TRBV12-4 with TRBJ2-3; no reliable D call. This CDR3 comprises 15 residues. V lost 1 base to trimming and J lost 4 bases, with 12 bases between them. In nucleotides, the CDR3 is TGTGCCAGCAGTTTAGGCTCCCATCCCTCAGATACGCAGTATTTT. Its translation is CASSLGSHPSDTQYF.

The genes are TRBV15 and TRBJ1-6, with D perhaps TRBD1 (6 bases). This CDR3 contains 15 residues. Germline lookup yields CDR1 LNHNV and CDR2 YYDKDF (reference sequence). V was cut by 6 bases and J by 17 bases, with 26 bases left in between. The CDR3 loop reads CATSRHPGTTRLVHF. The CDR3 coding sequence is TGTGCCACCAGTCGCCATCCCGGGACAACGAGGCTCGTCCACTTT.